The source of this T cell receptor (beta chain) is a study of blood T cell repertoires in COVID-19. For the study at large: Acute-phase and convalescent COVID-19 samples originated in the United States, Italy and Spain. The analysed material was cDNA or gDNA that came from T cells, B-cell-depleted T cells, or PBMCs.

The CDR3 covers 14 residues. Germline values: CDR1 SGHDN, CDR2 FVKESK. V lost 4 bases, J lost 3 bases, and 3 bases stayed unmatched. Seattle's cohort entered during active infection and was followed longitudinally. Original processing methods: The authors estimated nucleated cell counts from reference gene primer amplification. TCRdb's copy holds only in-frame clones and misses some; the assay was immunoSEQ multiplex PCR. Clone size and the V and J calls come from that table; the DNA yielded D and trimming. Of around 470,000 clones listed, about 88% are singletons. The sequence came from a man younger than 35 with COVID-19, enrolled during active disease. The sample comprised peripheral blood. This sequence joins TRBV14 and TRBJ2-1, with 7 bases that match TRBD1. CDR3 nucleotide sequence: TGTGCCAGCAGCCCGGGACAGAGCTACAATGAGCAGTTCTTC. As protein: CASSPGQSYNEQFF.